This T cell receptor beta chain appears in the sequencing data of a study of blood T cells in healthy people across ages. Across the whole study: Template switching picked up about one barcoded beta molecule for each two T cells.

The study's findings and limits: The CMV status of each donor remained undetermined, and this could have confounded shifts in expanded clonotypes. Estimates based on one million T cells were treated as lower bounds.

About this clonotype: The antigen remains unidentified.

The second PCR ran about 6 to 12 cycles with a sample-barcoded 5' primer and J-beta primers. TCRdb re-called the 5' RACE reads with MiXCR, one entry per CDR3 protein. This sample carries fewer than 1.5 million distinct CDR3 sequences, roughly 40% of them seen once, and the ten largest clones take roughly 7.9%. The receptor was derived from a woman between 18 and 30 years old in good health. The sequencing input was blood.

The CDR3: CASSAAGAQDTQYF. CDR3 sequence (DNA): TGTGCCAGCAGTGCCGCAGGGGCGCAAGATACGCAGTATTTT. The V call is TRBV6-6, the J call TRBJ2-3; D is perhaps TRBD1 (6 bases). CDR3 length equals 14 residues. Deletions cut 5 bases from V and 5 bases from J, with 14 bases between. CDR1 and CDR2 from the germline V gene are MNHNY and SVGAGI (reference sequence).